Shown below are 5 T cell receptor beta chains from a single sample sequenced in a study of regulatory T cells in long-lasting Graves disease. Time point here: newly diagnosed GD, antithyroid drugs for less than 3 months. From RNA extracted from PBMCs, the TCR library was made. Investigators prepared the TCR beta libraries by applying iRepertoire HTBI primers and Arm-PCR of CDR3 regions. TCRdb reprocessed the multiplex PCR reads via MiXCR and lists one record per CDR3 protein. The data contain 440,000 or so distinct CDR3 sequences, 14% to 15% of them singletons. This same sample was also taken into another study, of T cells in Graves' hyperthyroidism and ophthalmopathy.

Specimen: peripheral blood mononuclear cells (PBMCs), collected at new diagnosis, from a patient treated with antithyroid drugs. The receptor set was obtained from a woman aged 25 to 39 with Graves disease.

The chain links TRBV24-1 to TRBJ1-2; D is perhaps TRBD1 (5 bases). Trimming took off 4 bases at V and 5 bases at J, with 7 bases between the two ends. Germline-derived CDR1 and CDR2 are KGHDR and SFDVKD. The CDR3 has 12 amino acids. CDR3 nucleotides: TGTGCCACCAGTGACCAGGGTTATGGCTACACCTTC. Residues: CATSDQGYGYTF.

The chain couples TRBV12-3 or TRBV12-4 to TRBJ2-1; 7 bases align to TRBD2. The CDR3 extends over 14 amino acids. The junction had 2 bases not matched to a gene; V was cut back by 4 bases and J by 2 bases. The CDR3 loop is CASSWSGTYNEQFF. In DNA, the CDR3 is TGTGCCAGCAGTTGGAGCGGGACCTACAATGAGCAGTTCTTC.

The sample holds a few counts of this clonotype. This chain uses TRBV12-3 or TRBV12-4 with TRBJ2-3, with a possible D match to TRBD1 (5 bases). Trimming pared 1 base from V and 6 bases from J, leaving 14 bases between. The CDR3 is made up of 15 amino acids. The CDR3 sequence is CASSLEGSGADTQYF. Here the CDR3 DNA reads TGTGCCAGCAGTTTAGAAGGGTCTGGGGCCGATACGCAGTATTTT.

This clonotype was counted at least ten times. V is TRBV28 and J is TRBJ2-1; the D gene is possibly TRBD1 (6 bases). The V end lost 8 bases, the J end lost 5 bases, and 19 bases lay between the germline ends. The CDR3 consists of 15 residues. Germline CDR1 is MDHEN and CDR2 is SYDVKM. The DNA for the CDR3 is TGTGCCAGCTCCCTTCCCGGGACAAATAACAATGAGCAGTTCTTC. It yields the protein CASSLPGTNNNEQFF.

This clonotype was seen repeatedly, ten times or more. V is TRBV28 and J is TRBJ2-7; D not resolved. Trimming cost V 4 bases and J 7 bases, with 8 bases left between them. From germline, CDR1 is MDHEN and CDR2 SYDVKM. This CDR3 has 11 residues. The CDR3 bases are TGTGCCAGCAGTTCGGGTTTTGAGCAGTACTTC. This gives the protein CASSSGFEQYF.